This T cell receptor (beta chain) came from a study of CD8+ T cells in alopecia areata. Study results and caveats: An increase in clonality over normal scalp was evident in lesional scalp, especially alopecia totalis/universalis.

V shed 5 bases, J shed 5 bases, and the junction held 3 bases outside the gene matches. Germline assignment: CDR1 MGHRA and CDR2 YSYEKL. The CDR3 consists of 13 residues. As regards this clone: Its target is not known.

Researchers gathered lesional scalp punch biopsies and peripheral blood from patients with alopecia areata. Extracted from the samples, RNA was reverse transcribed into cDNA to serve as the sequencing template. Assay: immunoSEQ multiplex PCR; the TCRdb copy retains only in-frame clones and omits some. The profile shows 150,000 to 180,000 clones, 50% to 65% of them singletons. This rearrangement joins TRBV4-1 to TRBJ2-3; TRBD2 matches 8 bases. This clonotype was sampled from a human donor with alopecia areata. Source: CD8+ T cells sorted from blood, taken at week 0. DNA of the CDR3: TGCGCCAGCAGCGACACTAGCGGAGATACGCAGTATTTT. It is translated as CASSDTSGDTQYF.